These T cell receptor beta chains were read from a single sample in a study of T cell responses to AZD1222 COVID-19 vaccine. Profiled with immunoSEQ multiplex PCR; TCRdb holds only in-frame clones, not every one. The top ten hold approximately 0.98% of the sample, which has over 100,000 clones, approximately 91% seen once. This specimen was peripheral blood, taken 28 days after the second AZD1222 dose. Receptors were obtained from an adult who received the AZD1222 COVID-19 vaccine. CDR3s include the opening cysteine and the closing phenylalanine or tryptophan. D genes are given only for firm matches. Where a row states a size, it is once, few, many or the class of an expanded clone; other rows omit it.

V	D	J	size	CDR3	DNA
TRBV7-9	TRBD2	TRBJ2-1	.	CASSSGTSGYNEQFF	TGTGCCAGCAGCTCAGGGACTAGCGGTTACAATGAGCAGTTCTTC
TRBV10-1	TRBD2	TRBJ2-1	.	CASSGRTSGYNEQFF	TGCGCCAGCAGTGGGAGGACTAGCGGGTACAATGAGCAGTTCTTC
TRBV5-1	.	TRBJ2-1	.	CASREEGQFF	TGCGCCAGCAGAGAGGAGGGGCAGTTCTTC
TRBV14	.	TRBJ1-4	.	CASSPIQGWSEKLFF	TGTGCCAGTTCCCCGATTCAGGGGTGGTCTGAAAAACTGTTTTTT
TRBV11-2	.	TRBJ1-3	few	CASSPIGAAEGNTIYF	TGTGCCAGCAGCCCCATCGGGGCCGCGGAAGGAAACACCATATATTTT
TRBV5-6	.	TRBJ2-2	.	CASSFKGTGELFF	TGTGCCAGCAGCTTCAAGGGCACCGGGGAGCTGTTTTTT
TRBV30	TRBD1	TRBJ2-3	.	CAWIARQGGADTQYF	TGTGCCTGGATAGCTCGACAGGGTGGGGCAGATACGCAGTATTTT
TRBV12-3/TRBV12-4	TRBD1	TRBJ2-1	.	CASSLGTGGSFF	TGTGCCAGCAGCCTAGGGACAGGGGGAAGTTTCTTC
TRBV5-4	TRBD2	TRBJ2-3	.	CASSMGLAGADTQYF	TGTGCCAGCAGCATGGGACTAGCGGGCGCAGATACGCAGTATTTT
TRBV7-3	TRBD1	TRBJ1-1	.	CASSLGTGGNTEAFF	TGTGCCAGCAGCCTCGGGACAGGGGGGAACACTGAAGCTTTCTTT
TRBV20-1	.	TRBJ1-2	.	CSAITTVRYTF	TGCAGTGCTATCACTACTGTGCGCTACACCTTC
TRBV9	.	TRBJ2-5	.	CASSVAAGYQETQYF	TGTGCCAGCAGCGTAGCCGCCGGGTACCAAGAGACCCAGTACTTC
TRBV7-3	.	TRBJ2-2	once	CASSLSGWGRTVETGELFF	TGTGCCAGCAGCTTATCGGGTTGGGGGCGGACAGTCGAAACCGGGGAGCTGTTTTTT
TRBV13	TRBD1	TRBJ1-2	once	CASRIGGGLLSYTF	TGTGCCAGCAGAATAGGAGGGGGCCTATTAAGCTACACCTTC
TRBV27	TRBD1	TRBJ1-1	.	CASRLHRGGVNTEAFF	TGTGCCAGCAGACTGCACAGGGGGGGAGTGAACACTGAAGCTTTCTTT
TRBV7-9	TRBD1	TRBJ2-1	.	CASSRYGQGPREQFF	TGTGCCAGCAGCCGATACGGACAGGGGCCGCGTGAGCAGTTCTTC
TRBV20-1	TRBD2	TRBJ2-5	.	CSASPGRAGETQYF	TGCAGTGCTAGTCCCGGGAGGGCCGGAGAGACCCAGTACTTC
TRBV2	.	TRBJ1-2	.	CAGYGLEINYGYTF	TGTGCCGGATATGGGCTGGAAATAAACTATGGCTACACCTTC
TRBV2	.	TRBJ1-6	.	CASNGRNFSPLHF	TGTGCCAGCAACGGCAGGAATTTTTCACCCCTCCACTTT
TRBV7-9	TRBD1	TRBJ1-1	few	CASSPSGQENTEAFF	TGTGCCAGCAGCCCCTCGGGACAGGAGAACACTGAAGCTTTCTTT
TRBV5-1	TRBD1	TRBJ1-5	.	CASSLAPTGSGQPQHF	TGCGCCAGCAGCTTGGCCCCGACAGGGTCGGGTCAGCCCCAGCATTTT
TRBV5-4	.	TRBJ1-2	.	CASSLWDGRGYTF	TGTGCCAGCAGCTTATGGGACGGACGAGGCTACACCTTC
TRBV7-9	.	TRBJ2-3	.	CASSPPPGSGDTQYF	TGTGCCAGCAGCCCACCCCCCGGGAGTGGAGATACGCAGTATTTT
TRBV27	.	TRBJ1-1	.	CASSPTGANTEAFF	TGTGCCAGCAGCCCTACGGGGGCAAACACTGAAGCTTTCTTT
TRBV6-8	TRBD1	TRBJ1-6	.	CASSVIPRDRAYSPLHF	TGTGCCAGCAGTGTTATCCCCCGGGACAGGGCATATTCACCCCTCCACTTT
TRBV10-2	.	TRBJ1-3	once	CASKWAEGEGNTIYF	TGCGCCAGCAAGTGGGCAGAAGGAGAAGGAAACACCATATATTTT
TRBV2	.	TRBJ1-1	.	CASTHYSNTEAFF	TGTGCCAGCACCCATTATTCTAACACTGAAGCTTTCTTT
TRBV19	.	TRBJ2-5	few	CASNGGREETQYF	TGTGCCAGTAATGGGGGGCGAGAGGAGACCCAGTACTTC
TRBV19	TRBD1	TRBJ1-4	.	CASSILTGGNEKLFF	TGTGCCAGTAGTATCCTGACAGGGGGTAATGAAAAACTGTTTTTT
TRBV18	TRBD1	TRBJ1-2	.	CASSLLRQGGYTF	TGTGCCAGCTCACTGCTCAGACAGGGTGGCTACACCTTC
TRBV6-5	.	TRBJ2-3	.	CASRKGWGDTDTQYF	TGTGCCAGCAGAAAAGGCTGGGGGGACACAGATACGCAGTATTTT
TRBV6-5	.	TRBJ1-2	.	CASSYSAAGTGGYTF	TGTGCCAGCAGTTACTCTGCGGCCGGGACGGGGGGCTACACCTTC
TRBV5-1	TRBD1	TRBJ2-2	once	CASSAGQVNTGELFF	TGCGCCAGCAGCGCCGGACAGGTGAACACCGGGGAGCTGTTTTTT
TRBV20-1	.	TRBJ2-5	few	CSARDGQTQYF	TGCAGTGCTAGAGATGGGCAGACCCAGTACTTC
TRBV6-6	TRBD2	TRBJ2-3	.	CAISYPRGSSGTTSTDTQYF	TGTGCCATCAGCTACCCCAGGGGTTCTAGCGGGACTACTAGCACAGATACGCAGTATTTT
TRBV7-8	TRBD1	TRBJ1-2	.	CASSLDMRQGRDGYTF	TGTGCCAGCAGCCTTGACATGAGACAGGGTCGGGATGGCTACACCTTC
TRBV2	.	TRBJ1-1	.	CASRQGRGGTEAFF	TGTGCCAGCAGACAGGGTAGAGGTGGCACTGAAGCTTTCTTT
TRBV3-1/TRBV3-2	TRBD2	TRBJ2-1	once	CASSQEPIAGGLLGDNEQFF	TGTGCCAGCAGCCAAGAACCCATAGCGGGAGGGCTTCTAGGCGACAATGAGCAGTTCTTC
TRBV5-1	.	TRBJ1-2	.	CASSLQNDGYTF	TGCGCCAGCAGCTTACAGAATGATGGCTACACCTTC
TRBV2	.	TRBJ1-4	.	CASSRDANEKLFF	TGTGCCAGCAGCCGGGACGCCAATGAAAAACTGTTTTTT
TRBV30	TRBD1	TRBJ2-7	.	CAWIRDRVGEQYF	TGTGCCTGGATCCGGGACAGGGTGGGAGAGCAGTACTTC
TRBV5-4	.	TRBJ2-1	.	CASSYREINEQFF	TGTGCCAGCAGCTACAGGGAAATCAATGAGCAGTTCTTC
TRBV5-1	.	TRBJ2-5	.	CASSFGKNLGQETQYF	TGCGCCAGCAGCTTCGGAAAGAATTTAGGGCAAGAGACCCAGTACTTC
TRBV27	.	TRBJ1-2	.	CASSLKGFGYTF	TGTGCCAGCAGTTTAAAGGGGTTTGGCTACACCTTC
TRBV5-1	.	TRBJ1-2	.	CASSTRPGTSYGYTF	TGCGCCAGCAGCACGAGACCCGGGACCTCCTATGGCTACACCTTC
TRBV6-5	.	TRBJ1-1	.	CASSYDRRLNTEAFF	TGTGCCAGCAGTTACGACAGGAGGTTGAACACTGAAGCTTTCTTT
TRBV28	.	TRBJ2-4	.	CASSLGGRAKNIQYF	TGTGCCAGCAGTTTAGGAGGGAGGGCCAAAAACATTCAGTACTTC
TRBV2	.	TRBJ2-3	.	CAGQIFRGTDTQYF	TGTGCCGGCCAAATCTTCAGGGGAACAGATACGCAGTATTTT